A single sample gave rise to the 26 T cell receptor beta chains below, sequenced in a study of T cells in Graves' hyperthyroidism and ophthalmopathy. Template material for amplifying TCR beta CDR3 regions consisted of RNA transcripts. HTBI primers drove first-round RT-PCR of the TCR CDR3. In TCRdb, the multiplex PCR reads were re-called with MiXCR into one record per CDR3 protein. The sample yields about 350,000 distinct CDR3 sequences, 15% to 20% seen once. The sequencing sample was made of blood. Every receptor here comes from a woman in her thirties or forties with Graves' ophthalmopathy.

This clonotype was seen at least ten times. This chain connects TRBV7-2 to TRBJ1-5; 9 bases line up with TRBD1. V was pared by 2 bases and J by 7 bases, with 6 bases of the junction left unmatched. Germline CDR1 and CDR2: SGHTA and FQGNSA. The CDR3 sequence is 15 residues long. The CDR3 region has the DNA TGTGCCAGCAGCTTAAACCGGGACAGGGCCCAGCCCCAGCATTTT. Its translation: CASSLNRDRAQPQHF.

This clonotype has ten or more counts. This rearrangement joins TRBV7-9 to TRBJ2-5, with TRBD1 identical over 7 bases. The CDR3 runs to 13 residues. V trimming: 7 bases; J trimming: 3 bases; junction bases outside the gene matches: 5. Germline CDR1 reads SEHNR; CDR2 reads FQNEAQ (reference sequence). Here the CDR3 reads CASKPGTEETQYF. CDR3 coding DNA: TGTGCCAGCAAACCCGGGACAGAAGAGACCCAGTACTTC.

This clonotype was seen only a few times. This sequence joins TRBV11-2 and TRBJ2-7, with TRBD1 as a possible D gene (5 bases). V was pared by 6 bases and J by 6 bases, with 12 bases between. CDR1 SGHAT and CDR2 FQNNGV come from the germline V gene. The CDR3 runs to 12 residues. The CDR3 spells CASSLQDAEQYF. The CDR3 DNA reads TGTGCCAGCAGTTTACAGGACGCCGAGCAGTACTTC.

This clonotype has at least ten counts. The gene calls are TRBV6-1 and TRBJ2-7; D is uncertain. CDR1 and CDR2 (germline): MNHNS, SASEGT. V lost 5 bases and J 2 bases, leaving 10 bases between the germline ends. The CDR3 extends over 13 amino acids. The CDR3: CASSQTSTYEQYF. The CDR3 nucleotides read TGTGCCAGCAGTCAGACATCTACCTACGAGCAGTACTTC.

This rearrangement joins TRBV11-2 to TRBJ2-1; the D gene is possibly TRBD2 (5 bases). V gave up 2 bases and J gave up 4 bases, with 12 bases separating them. The germline V gene encodes CDR1 SGHAT and CDR2 FQNNGV. This CDR3 is built from 15 residues. In DNA, the CDR3 is TGTGCCAGCAGCTTATGGAGCGGTATTTACAATGAGCAGTTCTTC. Amino acid sequence: CASSLWSGIYNEQFF.

At least ten counts were recorded for this clonotype. The genes are TRBV7-3 and TRBJ1-1; possible D gene TRBD1, 5 bases. CDR3 length: 13 amino acids. Germline CDR1 is SGHTA and CDR2 is FQGTGA. Trimming shortened V by 2 bases and J by 11 bases, and 15 bases separated the two germline ends. This chain's CDR3 is CASSLQGGEVAFF. Here the CDR3 DNA reads TGTGCCAGCAGCTTACAGGGAGGTGAGGTTGCTTTCTTT.

This clonotype was counted ten times or more. CDR3 in DNA: TGTGCCAGCAGGATGGGACAGGGTCATTCACCCCTCCACTTT. Its translation is CASRMGQGHSPLHF. V and J are TRBV6-1 and TRBJ1-6; 9 nucleotides align to TRBD1. The ends lost 6 bases at V and 8 bases at J; junction bases unmatched: 5. The length of the CDR3 is 14 residues. The germline CDR1 and CDR2 sequences are MNHNS and SASEGT.

This clonotype was observed at least ten times. The chain links TRBV4-1 to TRBJ2-7; 7 nucleotides align to TRBD2. This CDR3 contains 16 residues. Germline V lookup: CDR1 MGHRA, CDR2 YSYEKL. J gave up 3 bases and V 1 base, and 9 bases lay outside the gene matches. CDR3 protein: CASSQGGGRGSYEQYF. The CDR3 DNA is TGCGCCAGCAGCCAAGGGGGTGGGAGGGGCAGCTACGAGCAGTACTTC.

This clonotype was counted ten times or more. This rearrangement joins TRBV20-1 to TRBJ2-7; 7 bases line up with TRBD1. Per the germline V gene, CDR1 is DFQATT and CDR2 is SNEGSKA (reference sequence). The length of the CDR3 is 11 residues. The V gene end was trimmed by 7 bases and the J gene end by 6 bases; junction bases not matched to a gene: 6. The CDR3 nucleotides read TGCAGTGGTCGACAGGGAGCCGAGCAGTACTTC. It specifies CSGRQGAEQYF.

This clonotype was observed a handful of times. Its ends do not fully match the called genes, so a read error is possible. The V gene is TRBV12-3 or TRBV12-4, the J gene TRBJ1-5; D uncertain. The CDR3 contains 14 residues. CDR3 in DNA: TGTGCCAGCAGACACATCGATAGCAATCAGCCCCAGCGTTTT. Protein: CASRHIDSNQPQRF.

This clonotype was seen many times. The rearrangement uses TRBV28 and TRBJ1-6; D remains unclear. The ends were cut back, 3 bases at V and 0 bases at J, with 6 bases in the middle. CDR3 length: 15 residues. Germline loops: CDR1 MDHEN, CDR2 SYDVKM. As DNA, the CDR3 is TGTGCCAGCAGTTTTGGGAGCTCCTATAATTCACCCCTCCACTTT. Protein: CASSFGSSYNSPLHF.

This clonotype was seen at least ten times. The chain couples TRBV11-2 to TRBJ2-7; 9 nucleotides agree with TRBD2. V dropped 7 bases and J dropped 0; count of bases not matched to a gene: 7. This CDR3 is built from 15 residues. CDR1 SGHAT and CDR2 FQNNGV come from the germline V gene. CDR3 nucleotide sequence: TGTGCCAGCACGGTTTCAGCGGGAGGCTCCTACGAGCAGTACTTC. It yields the protein CASTVSAGGSYEQYF. The whole variable domain, remainder taken from reference TRBV11-2 and TRBJ2-7, is EAGVAQSPRYKIIEKRQSVAFWCNPISGHATLYWYQQILGQGPKLLIQFQNNGVVDDSQLPKDRFSAERLKGVDSTLKIQPAKLEDSAVYLCASTVSAGGSYEQYFGPGTRLTVT.

Ten or more counts support this clonotype. A read error may be the cause here, since a much bigger clone is one base away. The chain joins TRBV2 to TRBJ1-1, with D possibly TRBD1 on 6 matching bases. Trimming pared 4 bases from V and 9 bases from J, leaving 12 bases between. Germline V gene lookup returns CDR1 SNHLY and CDR2 FYNNEI. CDR3 length: 12 residues. The CDR3 is CASSGEGGKAFF. For the CDR3, the DNA is TGTGCCAGCAGTGGTGAGGGGGGAAAAGCTTTCTTT.

The sample holds many counts of this clonotype. The chain recombines TRBV6-5 with TRBJ1-2, with 7 bases that match TRBD1. CDR1 MNHEY and CDR2 SVGAGI come from the germline V gene. Unmatched junction bases numbered 6, after V lost 11 bases and J lost 3 bases. The CDR3 runs to 12 residues. The DNA for the CDR3 is TGTGCCCACAGGGGTCGGGACTATGGCTACACCTTC. Residues: CAHRGRDYGYTF.

This clonotype was observed at least ten times. The chain uses TRBV10-1 and TRBJ2-7; 9 bases agree with TRBD2. J lost 4 bases, V lost 6 bases, and 7 bases had no gene match. Per germline, CDR1 WNHNN and CDR2 SYGVQD (reference sequence). The CDR3 has 14 amino acids. DNA of the CDR3: TGCGCCAGCAGAGGCGGGAGGGCCCTATACGAGCAGTACTTC. Protein sequence: CASRGGRALYEQYF.

This clonotype was found many times. The rearrangement uses TRBV6-2 or TRBV6-3 and TRBJ2-7; weak D call: TRBD2 (7 bases). In germline, CDR1 is MNHEY, CDR2 SVGEGT. The CDR3 is made up of 18 amino acids. The ends were cut back, 9 bases at V and 4 bases at J, with 31 bases in the middle. Written as DNA, the CDR3 is TGTGCCAGACACCGACGGGGGCTTTTACGGCTCGGGAGGTACGAGCAGTACTTC. Translated: CARHRRGLLRLGRYEQYF.

There are many counts of this clonotype. The rearrangement joins TRBV5-4 to TRBJ1-2; D is perhaps TRBD1 (6 bases). The CDR3 consists of 15 residues. Trimming cost V 4 bases and J 2 bases, with 15 bases left between them. The germline V gene encodes CDR1 SGHNT and CDR2 YYREEE (reference sequence). CDR3 region: CASSPNRVENYGYTF. DNA for the CDR3: TGTGCCAGCAGCCCAAACAGGGTAGAGAACTATGGCTACACCTTC.

The chain is built from TRBV20-1 and TRBJ2-7; 9 bases are shared with TRBD1. J lost 4 bases, V lost 5 bases, and 9 bases had no gene match. CDR1 and CDR2 (germline): DFQATT, SNEGSKA (reference sequence). The CDR3 contains 14 residues. The CDR3 here is CSAASGQGIYEQYF. DNA of the CDR3: TGCAGTGCTGCCTCAGGACAGGGGATATACGAGCAGTACTTC.

This clonotype was observed many times. The CDR3 spells CASYHTASYQPQHF. The CDR3 DNA reads as TGTGCCAGCTACCACACGGCCAGTTATCAGCCCCAGCATTTT. This chain connects TRBV28 to TRBJ1-5; no clear D. With 8 bases removed from V and 5 bases from J, the gap between germline ends came to 16 bases. Per the germline V gene, CDR1 is MDHEN and CDR2 is SYDVKM. The CDR3 sequence is 14 residues long.

The genes are TRBV20-1 and TRBJ2-2; perhaps TRBD2 as D (5 bases). Germline-derived CDR1 and CDR2 are DFQATT and SNEGSKA (reference sequence). CDR3 length equals 12 residues. The chain's CDR3 is CVLPGKSGELFF. The CDR3 nucleotides read TGCGTCCTCCCGGGGAAGAGCGGGGAGCTGTTTTTT.

The table lists this clonotype with many counts. This chain's CDR3 is CASSEKGTYEQYF. CDR3 coding DNA: TGTGCCAGCAGCGAAAAGGGAACCTACGAGCAGTACTTC. This sequence joins TRBV2 and TRBJ2-7; D remains unclear. Germline V gene sequence: CDR1 SNHLY, CDR2 FYNNEI. CDR3 length equals 13 residues. V was trimmed by 6 bases and J by 2 bases, leaving 11 bases between them.

In its sample, this clonotype was seen many times. V gene TRBV4-2 combines with J gene TRBJ1-3, with D hard to call. CDR1 and CDR2 from the germline V gene are LGHNA and YNFKEQ. V was cut by 1 base and J by 1 base, with 5 bases left in between. The CDR3 totals 14 residues. CDR3 nucleotides: TGTGCCAGCAGCCAAGTTGGGTCTGGAAACACCATATATTTT. Translation gives CASSQVGSGNTIYF.

This clonotype was recorded a few times. The V call is TRBV5-1, the J call TRBJ1-1; 7 bases are a match to TRBD1. Germline CDR1 reads SGHRS; CDR2 reads YFSETQ. The ends lost 5 bases at V and 2 bases at J; junction bases unmatched: 3. The CDR3 has 13 amino acids. The CDR3 loop is CASRQGFNTEAFF. The CDR3 DNA reads as TGCGCCAGCAGACAGGGGTTTAACACTGAAGCTTTCTTT. Full variable domain (rest looked up from reference TRBV5-1 and TRBJ1-1): KAGVTQTPRYLIKTRGQQVTLSCSPISGHRSVSWYQQTPGQGLQFLFEYFSETQRNKGNFPGRFSGRQFSNSRSEMNVSTLELGDSALYLCASRQGFNTEAFFGQGTRLTVV.

This clonotype has a count of ten or more. The genes are TRBV6-5 and TRBJ2-7; D is undetermined. Germline V gives CDR1 MNHEY, CDR2 SVGAGI. This CDR3 is built from 17 residues. V was clipped by 0 bases and J by 0 bases, with 15 bases between them. This chain's CDR3 is CASSYSILPPGSYEQYF. For the CDR3, the DNA is TGTGCCAGCAGTTACTCGATTTTGCCCCCGGGCTCCTACGAGCAGTACTTC.

Many counts were recorded for this clonotype. V gene TRBV12-3 or TRBV12-4 combines with J gene TRBJ1-3; no clear D gene. The V end lost 6 bases, the J end lost 3 bases, and 6 bases lay between the germline ends. The CDR3 covers 12 residues. The CDR3 loop reads CASSQNGNTIYF. The CDR3, as DNA: TGTGCCAGCAGCCAGAATGGAAACACCATATATTTT.

This clonotype was detected ten times or more. CDR3 nucleotide sequence: TGTGCCCTAAGGCGGGAGAACACCGGGGAGCTGTTTTTT. Translation: CALRRENTGELFF. The chain employs TRBV15 and TRBJ2-2; D might be TRBD2 (6 bases). CDR1 and CDR2 from the germline V gene are LNHNV and YYDKDF (reference sequence). Trimming pared 11 bases from V and 1 base from J, leaving 11 bases between. This CDR3 spans 13 amino acids.